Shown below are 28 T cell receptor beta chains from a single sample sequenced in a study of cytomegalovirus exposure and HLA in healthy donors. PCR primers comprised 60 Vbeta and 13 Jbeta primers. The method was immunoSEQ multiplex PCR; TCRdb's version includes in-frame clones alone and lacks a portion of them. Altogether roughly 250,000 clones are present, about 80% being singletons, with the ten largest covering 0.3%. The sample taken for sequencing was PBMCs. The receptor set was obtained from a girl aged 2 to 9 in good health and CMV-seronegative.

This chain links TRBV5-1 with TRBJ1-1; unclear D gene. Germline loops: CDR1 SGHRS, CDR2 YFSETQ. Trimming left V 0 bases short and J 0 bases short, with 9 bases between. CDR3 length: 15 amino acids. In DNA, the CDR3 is TGCGCCAGCAGCTTGGTCCACGGGATGAACACTGAAGCTTTCTTT. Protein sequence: CASSLVHGMNTEAFF.

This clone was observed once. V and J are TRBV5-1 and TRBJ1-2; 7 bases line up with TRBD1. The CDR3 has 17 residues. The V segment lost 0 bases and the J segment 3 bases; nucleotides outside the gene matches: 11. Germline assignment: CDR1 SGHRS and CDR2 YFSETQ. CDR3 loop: CASSLGPVEGAYYGYTF. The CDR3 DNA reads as TGCGCCAGCAGCTTGGGTCCCGTGGAGGGGGCATACTATGGCTACACCTTC.

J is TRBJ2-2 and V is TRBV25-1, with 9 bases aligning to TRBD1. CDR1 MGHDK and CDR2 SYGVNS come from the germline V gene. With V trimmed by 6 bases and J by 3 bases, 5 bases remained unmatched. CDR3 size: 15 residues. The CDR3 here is CASRTGTGYTGELFF. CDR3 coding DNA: TGTGCCAGCAGAACCGGGACAGGGTACACCGGGGAGCTGTTTTTT. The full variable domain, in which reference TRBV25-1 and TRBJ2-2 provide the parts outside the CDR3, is EADIYQTPRYLVIGTGKKITLECSQTMGHDKMYWYQQDPGMELHLIHYSYGVNSTEKGDLSSESTVSRIRTEHFPLTLESARPSHTSQYLCASRTGTGYTGELFFGEGSRLTVL.

The CDR3 sequence: CASSLLYPESEQYF. The DNA of the CDR3 is TGCGCCAGCAGCCTTCTTTATCCAGAGAGCGAGCAGTACTTC. The chain couples TRBV4-1 to TRBJ2-5, with D unresolved. Near its end, the DNA agrees better with TRBJ2-7, so the J call may be wrong. Germline CDR1 reads MGHRA; CDR2 reads YSYEKL. The CDR3 is made up of 14 amino acids.

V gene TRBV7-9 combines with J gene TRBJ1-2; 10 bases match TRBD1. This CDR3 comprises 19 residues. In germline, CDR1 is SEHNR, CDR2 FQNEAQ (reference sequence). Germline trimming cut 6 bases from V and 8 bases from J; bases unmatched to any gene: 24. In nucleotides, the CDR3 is TGTGCCAGCAGACCAAGTCTTCGAACCGGGACAGGGGCGTCATCAGGCTACACCTTC. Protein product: CASRPSLRTGTGASSGYTF.

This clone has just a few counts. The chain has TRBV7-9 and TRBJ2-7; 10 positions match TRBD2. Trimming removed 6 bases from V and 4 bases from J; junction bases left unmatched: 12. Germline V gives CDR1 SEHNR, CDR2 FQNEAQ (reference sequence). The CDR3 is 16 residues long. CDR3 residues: CASSSRPGTSVYEQYF. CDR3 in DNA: TGTGCCAGCAGTTCAAGACCCGGGACTAGCGTATACGAGCAGTACTTC.

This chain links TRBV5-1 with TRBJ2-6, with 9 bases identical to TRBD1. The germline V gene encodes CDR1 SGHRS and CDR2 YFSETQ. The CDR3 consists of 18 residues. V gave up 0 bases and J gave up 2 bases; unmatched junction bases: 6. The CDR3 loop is CASSLGLQGAAGANVLTF. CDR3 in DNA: TGCGCCAGCAGCTTGGGACTACAGGGGGCCGCTGGGGCCAACGTCCTGACTTTC.

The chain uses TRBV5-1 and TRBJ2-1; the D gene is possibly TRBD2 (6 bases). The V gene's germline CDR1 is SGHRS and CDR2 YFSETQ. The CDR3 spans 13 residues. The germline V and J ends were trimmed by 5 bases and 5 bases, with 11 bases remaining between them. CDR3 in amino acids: CASRGTGDNEQFF. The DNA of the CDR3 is TGCGCCAGCAGAGGGACGGGAGACAATGAGCAGTTCTTC.

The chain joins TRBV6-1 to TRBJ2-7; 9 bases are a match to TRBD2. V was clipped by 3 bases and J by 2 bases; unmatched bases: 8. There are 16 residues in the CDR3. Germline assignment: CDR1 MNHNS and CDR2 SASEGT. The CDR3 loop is CASSDPAGGSTYEQYF. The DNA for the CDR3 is TGTGCCAGCAGTGACCCCGCGGGGGGGTCTACCTACGAGCAGTACTTC.

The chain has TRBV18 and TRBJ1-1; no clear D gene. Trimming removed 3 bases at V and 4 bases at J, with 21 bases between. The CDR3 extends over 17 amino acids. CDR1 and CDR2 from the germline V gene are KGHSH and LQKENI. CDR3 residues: CASSPPGSRWVSTEAFF. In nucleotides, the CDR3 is TGTGCCAGCTCACCCCCGGGTTCCAGATGGGTTTCCACTGAAGCTTTCTTT.

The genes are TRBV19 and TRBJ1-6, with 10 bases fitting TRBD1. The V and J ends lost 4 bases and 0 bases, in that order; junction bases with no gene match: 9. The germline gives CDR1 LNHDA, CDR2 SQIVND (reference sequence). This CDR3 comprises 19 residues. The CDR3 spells CASSTTGGVGSSYNSPLHF. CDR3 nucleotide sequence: TGTGCCAGTAGTACGACAGGGGGCGTCGGTAGCTCCTATAATTCACCCCTCCACTTT.

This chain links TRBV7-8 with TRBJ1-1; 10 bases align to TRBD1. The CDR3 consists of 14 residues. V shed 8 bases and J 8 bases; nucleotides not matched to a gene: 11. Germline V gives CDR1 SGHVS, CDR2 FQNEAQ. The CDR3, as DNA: TGTGCCAGCGGGGACAGGGGCGCAAGAAGGGAAGCTTTCTTT. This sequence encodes CASGDRGARREAFF. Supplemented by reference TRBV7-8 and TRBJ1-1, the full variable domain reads GAGVSQSPRYKVAKRGQDVALRCDPISGHVSLFWYQQALGQGPEFLTYFQNEAQLDKSGLPSDRFFAERPEGSVSTLKIQRTQQEDSAVYLCASGDRGARREAFFGQGTRLTVV.

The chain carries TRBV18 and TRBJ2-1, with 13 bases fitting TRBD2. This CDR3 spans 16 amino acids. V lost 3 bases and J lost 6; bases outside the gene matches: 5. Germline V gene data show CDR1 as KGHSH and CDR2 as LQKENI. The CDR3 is CASSPPTSGGINEQFF. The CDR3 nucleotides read TGTGCCAGCTCACCTCCGACTAGCGGGGGGATCAATGAGCAGTTCTTC.

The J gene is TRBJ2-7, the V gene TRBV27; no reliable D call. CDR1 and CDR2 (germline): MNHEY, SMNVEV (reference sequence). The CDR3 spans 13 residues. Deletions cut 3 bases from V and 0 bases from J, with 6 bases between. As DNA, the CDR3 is TGTGCCAGCAGTTTTGGAGTCTCCTACGAGCAGTACTTC. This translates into CASSFGVSYEQYF.

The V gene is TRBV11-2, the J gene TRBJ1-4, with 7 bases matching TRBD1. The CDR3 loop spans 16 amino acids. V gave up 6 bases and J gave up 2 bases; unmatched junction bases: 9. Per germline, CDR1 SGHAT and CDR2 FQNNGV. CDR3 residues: CASREPRGPTNEKLFF. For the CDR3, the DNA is TGTGCCAGCAGAGAACCAAGGGGGCCTACTAATGAAAAACTGTTTTTT.

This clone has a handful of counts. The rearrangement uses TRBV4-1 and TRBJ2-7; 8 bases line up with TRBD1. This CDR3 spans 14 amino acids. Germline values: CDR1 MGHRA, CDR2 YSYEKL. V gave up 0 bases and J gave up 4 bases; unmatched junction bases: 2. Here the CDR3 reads CASSQDRTGYEQYF. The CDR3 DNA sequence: TGCGCCAGCAGCCAAGATAGGACAGGGTACGAGCAGTACTTC.

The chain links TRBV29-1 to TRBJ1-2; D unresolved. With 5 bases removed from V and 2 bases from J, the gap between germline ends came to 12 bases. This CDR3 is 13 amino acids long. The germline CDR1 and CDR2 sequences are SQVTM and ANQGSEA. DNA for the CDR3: TGCAGCGTTTCTGAGGGAGTCAACTATGGCTACACCTTC. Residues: CSVSEGVNYGYTF.

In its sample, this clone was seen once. CDR3 nucleotide sequence: TGTGCCAGCACCCCAGGGGTAGACGAGCAGTTCTTC. Translated, it gives CASTPGVDEQFF. The gene calls are TRBV28 and TRBJ2-1; D may be TRBD1 (6 bases). The ends were cut back, 7 bases at V and 10 bases at J, with 14 bases in the middle. This CDR3 contains 12 residues. Germline V gives CDR1 MDHEN, CDR2 SYDVKM.

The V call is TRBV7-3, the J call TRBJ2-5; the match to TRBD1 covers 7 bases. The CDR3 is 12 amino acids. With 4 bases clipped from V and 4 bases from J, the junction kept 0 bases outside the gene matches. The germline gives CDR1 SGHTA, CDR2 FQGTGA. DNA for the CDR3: TGTGCCAGCAGCTGGACAGGAGAGACCCAGTACTTC. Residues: CASSWTGETQYF.

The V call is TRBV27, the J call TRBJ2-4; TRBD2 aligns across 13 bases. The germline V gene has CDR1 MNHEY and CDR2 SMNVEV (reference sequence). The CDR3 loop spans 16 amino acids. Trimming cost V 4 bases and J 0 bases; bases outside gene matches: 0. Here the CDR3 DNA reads TGTGCCAGCAGTTGGACTAGCGGGAGAGCCAAAAACATTCAGTACTTC. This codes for CASSWTSGRAKNIQYF.

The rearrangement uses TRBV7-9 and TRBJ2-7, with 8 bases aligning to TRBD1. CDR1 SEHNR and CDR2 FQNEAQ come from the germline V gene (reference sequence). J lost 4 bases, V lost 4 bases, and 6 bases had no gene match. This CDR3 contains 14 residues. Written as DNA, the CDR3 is TGTGCCAGCAGCTCCGGACAGGGAGTTTACGAGCAGTACTTC. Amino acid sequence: CASSSGQGVYEQYF.

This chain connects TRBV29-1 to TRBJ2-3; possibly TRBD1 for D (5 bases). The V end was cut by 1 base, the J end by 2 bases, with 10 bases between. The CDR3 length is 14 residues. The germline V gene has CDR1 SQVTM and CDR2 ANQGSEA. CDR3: CSVEGQFSTDTQYF. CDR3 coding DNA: TGCAGCGTTGAAGGACAGTTCTCCACAGATACGCAGTATTTT.

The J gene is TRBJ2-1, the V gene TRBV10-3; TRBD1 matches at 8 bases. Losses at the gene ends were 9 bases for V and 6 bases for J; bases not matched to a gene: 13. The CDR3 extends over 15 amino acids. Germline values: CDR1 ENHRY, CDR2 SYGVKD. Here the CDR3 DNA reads TGTGCCATTGGGGCACGGACAGGGAATCCCAATGAGCAGTTCTTC. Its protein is CAIGARTGNPNEQFF.

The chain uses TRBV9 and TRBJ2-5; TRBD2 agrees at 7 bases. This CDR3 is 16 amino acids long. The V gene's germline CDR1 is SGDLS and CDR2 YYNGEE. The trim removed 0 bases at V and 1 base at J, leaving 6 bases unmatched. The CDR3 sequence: CASSVEPSGVQETQYF. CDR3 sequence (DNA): TGTGCCAGCAGCGTAGAGCCTAGCGGAGTCCAAGAGACCCAGTACTTC.

CDR3 residues: CATSSGPGQETQYF. For the CDR3, the DNA is TGTGCCACCAGCAGCGGACCGGGACAAGAGACCCAGTACTTC. V is TRBV15 and J is TRBJ2-5; tentatively, D is TRBD2 (5 bases). The germline V and J ends were trimmed by 3 bases and 2 bases, with 10 bases remaining between them. The length of the CDR3 is 14 residues. The V gene's germline CDR1 is LNHNV and CDR2 YYDKDF (reference sequence).

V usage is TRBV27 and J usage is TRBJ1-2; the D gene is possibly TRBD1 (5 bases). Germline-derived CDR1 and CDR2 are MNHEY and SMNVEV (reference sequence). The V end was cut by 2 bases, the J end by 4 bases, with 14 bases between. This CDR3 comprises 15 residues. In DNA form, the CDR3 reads TGTGCCAGCAGTTTAATGGGTTCGACAGTCTATGGCTACACCTTC. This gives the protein CASSLMGSTVYGYTF.

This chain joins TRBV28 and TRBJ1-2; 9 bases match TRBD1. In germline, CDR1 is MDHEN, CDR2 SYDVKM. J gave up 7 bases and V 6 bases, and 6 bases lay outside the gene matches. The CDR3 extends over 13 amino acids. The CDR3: CASRTGQGSGYTF. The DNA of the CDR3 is TGTGCCAGCAGGACCGGACAGGGGTCTGGCTACACCTTC.

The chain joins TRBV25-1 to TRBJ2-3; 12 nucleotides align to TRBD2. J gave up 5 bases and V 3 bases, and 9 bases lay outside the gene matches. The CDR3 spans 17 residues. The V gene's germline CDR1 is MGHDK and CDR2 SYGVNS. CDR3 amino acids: CASSDRLAGEYQDTQYF. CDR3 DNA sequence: TGTGCCAGCAGTGATAGACTAGCGGGAGAGTATCAAGATACGCAGTATTTT.